This paragraph covers one T cell receptor beta chain sequence. Sequencing was performed with immunoSEQ multiplex PCR; in TCRdb, only in-frame clones are kept and a portion is missing. The table includes about 380,000 clones, about 96% detected once. This entry is derived from a study of shared clonotypes between healthy human individuals. V was trimmed by 5 bases and J by 6 bases, leaving 16 bases between them. The germline V gene encodes CDR1 MNHEY and CDR2 SMNVEV (reference sequence). The CDR3 sequence is 15 residues long. The rearrangement uses TRBV27 and TRBJ1-4; D may be TRBD1 (6 bases). The clonotype comes from a man aged 25-45 years in good health. Input material: memory CD8+ T cells sorted from blood. Subset given: CD45RO+ cells pooled with CCR7-negative TemRA cells. CDR3 nucleotide sequence: TGTGCCAGCAGTCCGACCGGACAGTATTATGAAAAACTGTTTTTT. Its protein is CASSPTGQYYEKLFF.